The 24 T cell receptor beta chains reported below all come from one sample, sequenced in a study of regulatory T cells in long-lasting Graves disease (dated by TCRdb to the early 2020s). This sample's time point label indicates: newly diagnosed GD, antithyroid drugs for less than 3 months. For both TCR sequencing and RNA sequencing, RNA was extracted from PBMCs in TRIzol. The library was produced with multiplex PCR. The sequencer was an Illumina HiSeq 4000. CDR3 regions were amplified by Arm-PCR with iRepertoire HTBI primers to construct TCR beta libraries. Through fastp at Q25 and MiXCR, TCRdb rebuilt clones from the public reads, retaining in-frame beta chains. For every CDR3 protein sequence, its rows merge into one entry that carries the most common genes and DNA. The sample table contains 200,000 to 250,000 distinct CDR3 sequences; only one count was recorded for around a fifth of them. The biggest ten clones account for 12% of the sample.

The sample was also reused in another study, on T cells in Graves' hyperthyroidism and ophthalmopathy.

The sequencing used peripheral blood mononuclear cells (PBMCs), collected at new diagnosis, from a patient treated with antithyroid drugs. The origin of the receptors is a woman in her thirties with Graves disease. Donor details come from another sample of the same person, matched by shared clones.

There are a few counts of this clonotype. J is TRBJ2-7 and V is TRBV7-9, with D possibly being TRBD1 (5 bases). Looked up from germline, CDR1 is SEHNR and CDR2 is FQNEAQ (reference sequence). This CDR3 has 14 amino acids. Trimming stripped 5 bases from V and 6 bases from J, with 17 bases between. As DNA, the CDR3 is TGTGCCAGCAGCCCCCGGTCAGGGTTTAGCGAGCAGTACTTC. The encoded protein is CASSPRSGFSEQYF.

This clonotype was counted ten times or more. J is TRBJ1-1 and V is TRBV11-2, with D hard to call. V lost 0 bases and J 3 bases, leaving 5 bases between the germline ends. CDR1 is SGHAT and CDR2 is FQNNGV in the germline V gene. This CDR3 is 13 amino acids long. CDR3 amino acids: CASSLERYTEAFF. The DNA of the CDR3 is TGTGCCAGCAGCTTAGAGAGGTACACTGAAGCTTTCTTT.

This clonotype was counted ten times or more. V and J are TRBV2 and TRBJ2-7; D is possibly TRBD1 (5 bases). Germline lookup yields CDR1 SNHLY and CDR2 FYNNEI. The length of the CDR3 is 13 residues. V lost 6 bases, J lost 2 bases, and 11 bases lay in between. CDR3 DNA: TGTGCCAGCAGGGCAGGGATAGCCTACGAGCAGTACTTC. Its translation is CASRAGIAYEQYF.

This clonotype was observed at least ten times. This chain joins TRBV2 and TRBJ1-5, with no clear D. V dropped 10 bases and J dropped 0 bases, with 10 bases sitting between them. CDR3 length equals 13 residues. Germline-derived CDR1 and CDR2 are SNHLY and FYNNEI. CDR3 loop: CATHADSNQPQHF. The CDR3 DNA follows: TGTGCCACCCATGCAGATAGCAATCAGCCCCAGCATTTT.

This clonotype was seen many times. The chain has TRBV12-3 or TRBV12-4 and TRBJ1-4; no firm D call. The CDR3 loop spans 12 amino acids. Trimming removed 5 bases at V and 6 bases at J, with 7 bases between. CDR3 amino acids: CASSPDYEKLFF. The CDR3 DNA reads as TGTGCCAGCAGTCCTGATTATGAAAAACTGTTTTTT.

J is TRBJ2-1 and V is TRBV6-5, with 12 bases matching TRBD2. CDR1 is MNHEY, CDR2 SVGAGI, per germline. Germline trimming cut 6 bases from V and 6 bases from J; bases unmatched to any gene: 9. The CDR3 totals 16 residues. CDR3 DNA sequence: TGTGCCAGCAGCTACCTCCGGACTAGCGGGACCAATGAGCAGTTCTTC. It specifies CASSYLRTSGTNEQFF.

This clonotype was recorded a few times. The chain uses TRBV5-1 and TRBJ2-5; weak D call: TRBD2 (5 bases). The CDR3 length is 17 residues. V lost 0 bases to trimming and J lost 5 bases, with 20 bases between them. From germline, CDR1 is SGHRS and CDR2 YFSETQ. The CDR3: CASSLGPWLAEQETQYF. The CDR3 DNA follows: TGCGCCAGCAGCTTGGGACCGTGGCTAGCAGAGCAGGAGACCCAGTACTTC.

This clonotype was counted at least ten times. This chain connects TRBV12-3 or TRBV12-4 to TRBJ1-1; possibly TRBD1 for D (6 bases). The V end lost 4 bases, the J end lost 4 bases, and 13 bases lay between the germline ends. The CDR3 runs to 14 residues. Here the CDR3 DNA reads TGTGCCAGCAGTTCCCACACAGGGATCACTGAAGCTTTCTTT. Amino acid sequence: CASSSHTGITEAFF.

This clonotype was detected ten times or more. The chain combines TRBV7-2 with TRBJ2-7, with TRBD1 matching 7 bases. CDR3 size: 15 residues. The V and J ends lost 2 bases and 3 bases, in that order; junction bases with no gene match: 7. Germline V CDR1 and CDR2: SGHTA, FQGNSA. CDR3 in DNA: TGTGCCAGCAGCTTAACGGGACAGATTCTCTACGAGCAGTACTTC. It translates to CASSLTGQILYEQYF.

The genes are TRBV20-1 and TRBJ2-7; TRBD1 aligns across 9 bases. The CDR3 is 15 residues long. The V gene end was trimmed by 0 bases and the J gene end by 5 bases; junction bases not matched to a gene: 8. The V gene's germline CDR1 is DFQATT and CDR2 SNEGSKA (reference sequence). CDR3 DNA: TGCAGTGCTAGAGATCCGGGACAGGGAGTCGACGAGCAGTACTTC. Amino acids: CSARDPGQGVDEQYF.

This clonotype showed up many times. J is TRBJ2-2 and V is TRBV20-1; D could derive from TRBD1 or TRBD2 (6 bases each). This CDR3 is built from 12 residues. Per germline, CDR1 DFQATT and CDR2 SNEGSKA (reference sequence). The CDR3 sequence: CSPRGDTGELFF. The CDR3 DNA reads TGCAGCCCTAGGGGGGACACCGGGGAGCTGTTTTTT.

Notes on this clonotype: Germline is not matched at one junction end, which may reflect a read error. The gene calls are TRBV2 and TRBJ1-2; D might be TRBD1 (6 bases). CDR1 is SNHLY and CDR2 is FYNNEI in the germline V gene. The CDR3 loop spans 14 amino acids. CDR3 bases: TGTGACAGCAGCCGGGACAAAGTTCTTTATGGCTACACCTTC. As protein: CDSSRDKVLYGYTF.

The table lists this clonotype with many counts. V usage is TRBV10-2 and J usage is TRBJ1-1; possible D gene TRBD1, 6 bases. This CDR3 is 12 amino acids long. Germline CDR1 is WSHSY and CDR2 is SAAADI. V shed 10 bases and J shed 6 bases, with 15 bases lying between them. The CDR3 reads CAIPPRQAEAFF. The CDR3 DNA is TGCGCCATCCCCCCTCGACAGGCTGAAGCTTTCTTT.

Note on this clonotype: This sequence may be a read error, since a much larger clone differs from it by one base. This chain links TRBV5-6 with TRBJ1-1; no clear D. Germline CDR1 reads SGHDT; CDR2 reads YYEEEE. CDR3 length: 15 amino acids. Here the CDR3 DNA reads TGTGCCGGCAGCTTGAGGCGCAGGACCGACACTGAAGCTTTCTTT. Its protein product is CAGSLRRRTDTEAFF.

This clonotype was counted ten times or more. V and J are TRBV20-1 and TRBJ1-2, with D possibly TRBD1 on 5 matching bases. The CDR3 is 14 residues long. V lost 3 bases to trimming and J lost 4 bases, with 15 bases between them. The germline CDR1 and CDR2 sequences are DFQATT and SNEGSKA (reference sequence). CDR3 loop: CSASQGRGGYGYTF. The CDR3 DNA is TGCAGTGCTAGTCAGGGCCGGGGAGGCTATGGCTACACCTTC.

This clonotype has only a few counts. A much larger clonotype is one base distant, so this may be a read error. V is TRBV11-2 and J is TRBJ2-5, with 12 bases aligning to TRBD2. Germline-derived CDR1 and CDR2 are SGHAT and FQNNGV. V gave up 4 bases and J gave up 3 bases; unmatched junction bases: 6. This CDR3 contains 16 residues. The DNA for the CDR3 is TGTGCCAGCAGCTCGACTAGCGGGGGCTTAAAAGAGACCCAGTACTTC. Protein: CASSSTSGGLKETQYF.

This clonotype was seen many times. The chain carries TRBV2 and TRBJ2-3, with D perhaps matching TRBD1 (6 bases). The germline V gene has CDR1 SNHLY and CDR2 FYNNEI. This CDR3 region has 12 residues. V was shortened by 7 bases and J by 7 bases, with 12 bases between the two germline ends. CDR3 in amino acids: CASTRDTNTQYF. The CDR3 DNA reads as TGTGCCAGCACCAGGGACACTAATACGCAGTATTTT.

Details on this clonotype: Possible read error: a much larger clone is one base away. The chain has TRBV7-3 and TRBJ2-5, with 7 bases fitting TRBD1. Germline loops: CDR1 SGHTA, CDR2 FQGTGA. The CDR3 extends over 16 amino acids. CDR3 region: CASSRQRQGVGETQYF. In nucleotides, the CDR3 is TGTGCTAGCAGCCGACAAAGACAGGGAGTAGGGGAGACCCAGTACTTC.

This clonotype showed up many times. The chain employs TRBV2 and TRBJ2-1; 10 bases align to TRBD2. This CDR3 contains 16 residues. The germline gives CDR1 SNHLY, CDR2 FYNNEI. V was pared by 3 bases and J by 9 bases, with 11 bases of the junction left unmatched. The CDR3 sequence is CASSDPGGTSEGEQFF. As DNA, the CDR3 is TGTGCCAGCAGTGATCCTGGCGGGACTAGCGAGGGTGAGCAGTTCTTC. Full variable domain (remainder filled in from reference TRBV2 and TRBJ2-1): EPEVTQTPSHQVTQMGQEVILRCVPISNHLYFYWYRQILGQKVEFLVSFYNNEISEKSEIFDDQFSVERPDGSNFTLKIRSTKLEDSAMYFCASSDPGGTSEGEQFFGPGTRLTVL.

This clonotype was picked up many times. V gene TRBV5-1 combines with J gene TRBJ1-2, with 7 bases identical to TRBD1. J gave up 2 bases and V 4 bases, and 5 bases lay outside the gene matches. Germline V gene lookup returns CDR1 SGHRS and CDR2 YFSETQ. This CDR3 has 14 amino acids. The CDR3 sequence is CASSRGTENYGYTF. The CDR3 region has the DNA TGCGCCAGCAGCCGCGGGACAGAGAACTATGGCTACACCTTC.

This clonotype was counted at least ten times. The genes are TRBV9 and TRBJ2-1; D unclear. CDR1 is SGDLS and CDR2 is YYNGEE in the germline V gene. The CDR3 length is 14 residues. Deletions cut 0 bases from V and 6 bases from J, with 10 bases between. CDR3 loop: CASSVAIGFNEQFF. Here the CDR3 DNA reads TGTGCCAGCAGCGTAGCTATTGGTTTCAATGAGCAGTTCTTC.

Many counts were recorded for this clonotype. The J gene is TRBJ1-1, the V gene TRBV18; tentative D call: TRBD1 (6 bases). The ends were cut back, 5 bases at V and 0 bases at J, with 13 bases in the middle. From germline, CDR1 is KGHSH and CDR2 LQKENI. This CDR3 is 15 amino acids long. This CDR3 is CASSEDRTMNTEAFF. For the CDR3, the DNA is TGTGCCAGCTCAGAAGACAGGACCATGAACACTGAAGCTTTCTTT.

At least ten counts were recorded for this clonotype. The CDR3 DNA is TGTGCCAGCAGTTTTCACCCAGGGACCAGGTACGAGCAGTACTTC. Residues: CASSFHPGTRYEQYF. The chain has TRBV28 and TRBJ2-7, with D perhaps assigned TRBD1 or TRBD2 (5 bases each). The CDR3 consists of 15 residues. Germline V gene data show CDR1 as MDHEN and CDR2 as SYDVKM. V gave up 3 bases and J gave up 4 bases, with 16 bases separating them.

This clonotype was counted ten times or more. The V call is TRBV5-1, the J call TRBJ2-2, with D perhaps TRBD1 (6 bases). Germline CDR1 SGHRS, CDR2 YFSETQ. Trimming took off 2 bases at V and 6 bases at J, with 14 bases between the two ends. This CDR3 is 15 amino acids long. The CDR3 region is CASSFLLQGPGELFF. CDR3 coding DNA: TGCGCCAGCAGCTTTCTATTACAGGGTCCCGGGGAGCTGTTTTTT.